Listed below are T cell receptor beta chains from one sample, sequenced in a study of blood T cell repertoires in COVID-19. The method was immunoSEQ multiplex PCR; TCRdb's version includes in-frame clones alone and lacks a portion of them. The table shows around 260,000 clones, with 75% to 95% occurring only once. Material: peripheral blood. The source of these receptors is a young adult with COVID-19, enrolled during active disease. CDR3s include the opening cysteine and the closing phenylalanine or tryptophan. Each record gives: CDR3 DNA, CDR3 protein, D gene, clone size, J gene, V gene. A D gene is named only where the DNA matches it firmly. Some rows have no size entry. The others give once, few or many, or a class for an expanded clone.

TGTGCCAGCAGTGAAGCGCTAGCGGGCACCGGGGAGCTGTTTTTT,CASSEALAGTGELFF,TRBD2,-,TRBJ2-2,TRBV6-1
TGTGCCAGCAGCTTCGGGCGGAACAGGGTCCCCTACGAGCAGTACTTC,CASSFGRNRVPYEQYF,-,-,TRBJ2-7,TRBV11-2
TGTGCCAGCAGTTTGGGGACAGGGGCAAATTCACCCCTCCACTTT,CASSLGTGANSPLHF,TRBD1,-,TRBJ1-6,TRBV27
TGTGCCAGCAGCCGGGAGGGGAATTACTATGGCTACACCTTC,CASSREGNYYGYTF,-,many,TRBJ1-2,TRBV11-2
TGTGCCTGGAGTGCCCCGCTCCCCGGGCAGTTCTTC,CAWSAPLPGQFF,-,-,TRBJ2-1,TRBV30
TGTGCCAGCAGCCCCGGACAGAACTATGGCTACACCTTC,CASSPGQNYGYTF,-,-,TRBJ1-2,TRBV6-2/TRBV6-3
TGTGCCAGCAGCCAAGATTCTGCAACTAATGAAAAACTGTTTTTT,CASSQDSATNEKLFF,-,-,TRBJ1-4,TRBV4-2
TGTGCCAGCAGCTTAAACTCGGGACTAGCGGGACCACATGGCGAGCAGTTCTTC,CASSLNSGLAGPHGEQFF,TRBD2,-,TRBJ2-1,TRBV7-2
TGTGCCACCTGGCGCTCGGGGTGGAACATTCAGTACTTC,CATWRSGWNIQYF,-,-,TRBJ2-4,TRBV24-1
TGTGCCACCAGTGATTCCGCGACAGGACCCAATGAAAAACTGTTTTTT,CATSDSATGPNEKLFF,-,-,TRBJ1-4,TRBV24-1
TGTGCCAGCAGTGAAGCGCTCATCAGTGCGGGACAGGGTACAGACCGTGGCTACACCTTC,CASSEALISAGQGTDRGYTF,TRBD1,-,TRBJ1-2,TRBV6-1
TGTGCCACCAGCCAGACAGGGAACGAGCAGTACTTC,CATSQTGNEQYF,TRBD1,-,TRBJ2-7,TRBV15
TGTGCCAGCTCAACACTAGCGGGAACTGGAGAGACCCAGTACTTC,CASSTLAGTGETQYF,TRBD2,once,TRBJ2-5,TRBV18